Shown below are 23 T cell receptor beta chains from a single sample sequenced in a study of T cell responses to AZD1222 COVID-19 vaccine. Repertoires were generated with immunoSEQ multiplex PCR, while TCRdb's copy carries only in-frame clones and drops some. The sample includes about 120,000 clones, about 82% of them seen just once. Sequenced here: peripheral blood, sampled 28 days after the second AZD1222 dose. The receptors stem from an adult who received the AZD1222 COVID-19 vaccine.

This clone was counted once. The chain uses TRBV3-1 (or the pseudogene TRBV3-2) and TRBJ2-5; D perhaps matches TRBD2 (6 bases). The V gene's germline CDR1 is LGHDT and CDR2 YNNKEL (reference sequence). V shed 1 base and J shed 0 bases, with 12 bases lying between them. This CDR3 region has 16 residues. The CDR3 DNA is TGTGCCAGCAGCCAAGTATTAGCGGAATACCAAGAGACCCAGTACTTC. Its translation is CASSQVLAEYQETQYF.

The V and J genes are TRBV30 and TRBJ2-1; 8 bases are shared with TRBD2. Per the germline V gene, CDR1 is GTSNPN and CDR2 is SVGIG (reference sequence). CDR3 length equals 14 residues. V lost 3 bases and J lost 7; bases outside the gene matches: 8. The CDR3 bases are TGTGCCTGGAGGAACAGCGGGAGCCGGAATGAGCAGTTCTTC. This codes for CAWRNSGSRNEQFF.

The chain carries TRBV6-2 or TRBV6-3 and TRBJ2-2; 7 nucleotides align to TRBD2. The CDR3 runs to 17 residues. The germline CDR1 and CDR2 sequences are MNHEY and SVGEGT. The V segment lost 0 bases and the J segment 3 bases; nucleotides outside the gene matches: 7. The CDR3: CASSYSSSGVDTGELFF. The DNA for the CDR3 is TGTGCCAGCAGTTACTCATCCAGCGGGGTTGACACCGGGGAGCTGTTTTTT.

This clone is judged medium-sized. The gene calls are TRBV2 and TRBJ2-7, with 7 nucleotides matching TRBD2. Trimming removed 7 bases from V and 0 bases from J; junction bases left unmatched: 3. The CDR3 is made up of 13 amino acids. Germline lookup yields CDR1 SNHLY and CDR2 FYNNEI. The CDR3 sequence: CASTERDSYEQYF. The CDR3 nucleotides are TGTGCCAGCACTGAGCGGGACTCCTACGAGCAGTACTTC.

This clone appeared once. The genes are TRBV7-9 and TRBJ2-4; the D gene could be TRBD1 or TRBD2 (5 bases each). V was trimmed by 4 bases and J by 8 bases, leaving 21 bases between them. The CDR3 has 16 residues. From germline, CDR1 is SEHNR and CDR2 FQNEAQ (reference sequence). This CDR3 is CASSSSTQGRGHIQYF. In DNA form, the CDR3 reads TGTGCCAGCAGCTCTAGCACGCAGGGCCGAGGGCACATTCAGTACTTC.

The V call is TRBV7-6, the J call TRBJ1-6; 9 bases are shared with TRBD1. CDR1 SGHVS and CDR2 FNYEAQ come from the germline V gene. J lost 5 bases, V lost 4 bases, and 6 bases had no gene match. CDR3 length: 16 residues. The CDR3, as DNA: TGTGCCAGCAGCTCCCTGGGACAGGGAGATAATTCACCCCTCCACTTT. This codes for CASSSLGQGDNSPLHF.

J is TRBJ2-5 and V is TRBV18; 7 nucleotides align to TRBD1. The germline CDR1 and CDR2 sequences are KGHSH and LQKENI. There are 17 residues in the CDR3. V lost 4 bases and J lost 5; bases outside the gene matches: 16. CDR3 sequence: CASSQRAGTASEETQYF. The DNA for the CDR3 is TGTGCCAGCTCACAAAGAGCCGGGACAGCCTCCGAGGAGACCCAGTACTTC.

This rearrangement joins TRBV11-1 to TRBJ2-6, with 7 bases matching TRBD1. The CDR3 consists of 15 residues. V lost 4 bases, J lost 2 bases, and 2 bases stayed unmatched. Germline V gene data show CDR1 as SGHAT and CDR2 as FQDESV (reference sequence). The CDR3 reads CASSSTGAGANVLTF. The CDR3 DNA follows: TGTGCCAGCAGCTCTACAGGGGCTGGGGCCAACGTCCTGACTTTC.

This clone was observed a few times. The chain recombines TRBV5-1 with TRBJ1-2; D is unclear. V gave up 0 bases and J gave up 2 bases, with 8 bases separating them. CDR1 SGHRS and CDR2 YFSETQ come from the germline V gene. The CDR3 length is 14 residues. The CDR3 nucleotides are TGCGCCAGCAGCTTGGACGCCAGGAACTATGGCTACACCTTC. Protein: CASSLDARNYGYTF. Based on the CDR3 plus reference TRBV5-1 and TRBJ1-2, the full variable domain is KAGVTQTPRYLIKTRGQQVTLSCSPISGHRSVSWYQQTPGQGLQFLFEYFSETQRNKGNFPGRFSGRQFSNSRSEMNVSTLELGDSALYLCASSLDARNYGYTFGSGTRLTVV.

CDR3 in amino acids: CASSQDQGTFGNQPQHF. Written as DNA, the CDR3 is TGCGCCAGCAGCCAAGACCAAGGGACGTTTGGAAATCAGCCCCAGCATTTT. V gene TRBV4-1 combines with J gene TRBJ1-5; D might be TRBD1 (5 bases). From germline, CDR1 is MGHRA and CDR2 YSYEKL. The CDR3 totals 17 residues. Trimming removed 0 bases at V and 4 bases at J, with 16 bases between.

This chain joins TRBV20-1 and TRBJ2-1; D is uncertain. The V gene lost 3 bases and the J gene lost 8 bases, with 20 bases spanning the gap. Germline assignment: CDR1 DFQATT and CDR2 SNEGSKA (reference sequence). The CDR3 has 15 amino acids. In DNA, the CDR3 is TGCAGTGCTAGTATCCCCAGAGAGTCTCCGGATGAGCAGTTCTTC. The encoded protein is CSASIPRESPDEQFF.

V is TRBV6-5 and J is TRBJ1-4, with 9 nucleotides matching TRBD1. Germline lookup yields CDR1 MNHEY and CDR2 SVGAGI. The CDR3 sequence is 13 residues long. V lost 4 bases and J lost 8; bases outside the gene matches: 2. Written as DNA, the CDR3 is TGTGCCAGCAGTTTCGGACAGGGGGAAAAACTGTTTTTT. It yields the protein CASSFGQGEKLFF.

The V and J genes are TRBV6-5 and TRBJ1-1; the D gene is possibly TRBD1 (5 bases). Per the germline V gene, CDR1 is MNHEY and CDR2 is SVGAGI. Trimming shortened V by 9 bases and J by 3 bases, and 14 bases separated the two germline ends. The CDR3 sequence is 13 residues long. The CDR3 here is CASSAGGDTEAFF. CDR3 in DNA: TGTGCCAGTTCGGCGGGGGGGGACACTGAAGCTTTCTTT.

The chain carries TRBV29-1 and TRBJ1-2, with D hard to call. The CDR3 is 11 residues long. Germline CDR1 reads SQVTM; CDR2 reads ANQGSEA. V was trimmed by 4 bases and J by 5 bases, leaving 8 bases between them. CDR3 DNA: TGCAGCGTTGGGCAGGATTATGGCTACACCTTC. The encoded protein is CSVGQDYGYTF.

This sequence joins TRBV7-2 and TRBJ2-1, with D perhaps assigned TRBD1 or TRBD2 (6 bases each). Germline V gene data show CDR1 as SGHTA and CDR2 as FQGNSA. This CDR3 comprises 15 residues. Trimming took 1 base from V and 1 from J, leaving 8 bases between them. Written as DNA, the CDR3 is TGTGCCAGCAGCTTAGGGGGGGCATCCTACAATGAGCAGTTCTTC. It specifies CASSLGGASYNEQFF.

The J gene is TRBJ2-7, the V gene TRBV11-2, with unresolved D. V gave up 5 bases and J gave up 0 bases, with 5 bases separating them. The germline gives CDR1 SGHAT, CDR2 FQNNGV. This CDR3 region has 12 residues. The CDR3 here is CASSRFSYEQYF. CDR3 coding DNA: TGTGCCAGCAGCAGGTTCTCCTACGAGCAGTACTTC.

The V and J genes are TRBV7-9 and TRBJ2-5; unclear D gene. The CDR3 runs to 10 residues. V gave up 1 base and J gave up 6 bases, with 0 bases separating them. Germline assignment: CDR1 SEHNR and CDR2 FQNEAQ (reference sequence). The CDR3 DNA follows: TGTGCCAGCAGCTTAGAGACCCAGTACTTC. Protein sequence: CASSLETQYF.

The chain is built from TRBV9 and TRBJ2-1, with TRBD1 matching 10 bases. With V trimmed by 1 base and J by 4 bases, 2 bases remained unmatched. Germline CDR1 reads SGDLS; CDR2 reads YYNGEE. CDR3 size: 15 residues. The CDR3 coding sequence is TGTGCCAGCAGCGTATCGGGACAGGGGTACAATGAGCAGTTCTTC. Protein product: CASSVSGQGYNEQFF.

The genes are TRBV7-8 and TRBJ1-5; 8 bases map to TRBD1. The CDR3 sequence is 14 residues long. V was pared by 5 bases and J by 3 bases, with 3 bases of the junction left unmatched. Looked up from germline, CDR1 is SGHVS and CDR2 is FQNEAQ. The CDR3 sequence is CASSHRGINQPQHF. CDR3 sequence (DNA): TGTGCCAGCAGCCACAGGGGGATCAATCAGCCCCAGCATTTT.

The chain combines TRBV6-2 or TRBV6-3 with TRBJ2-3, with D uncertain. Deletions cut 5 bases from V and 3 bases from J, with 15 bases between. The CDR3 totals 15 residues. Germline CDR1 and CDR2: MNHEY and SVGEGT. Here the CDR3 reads CASSPLQLRTDTQYF. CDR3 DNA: TGTGCCAGCAGTCCCCTCCAACTAAGAACAGATACGCAGTATTTT.

CDR3 in amino acids: CAWRRAGSSYNEQFF. CDR3 in DNA: TGTGCCTGGAGGAGGGCGGGGAGCTCCTACAATGAGCAGTTCTTC. J is TRBJ2-1 and V is TRBV30; TRBD2 is a possible D gene (6 bases). V was shortened by 3 bases and J by 0 bases, with 12 bases between the two germline ends. This CDR3 comprises 15 residues. CDR1 and CDR2 from the germline V gene are GTSNPN and SVGIG (reference sequence). Full variable domain (rest looked up from reference TRBV30 and TRBJ2-1): SQTIHQWPATLVQPVGSPLSLECTVEGTSNPNLYWYRQAAGRGLQLLFYSVGIGQISSEVPQNLSASRPQDRQFILSSKKLLLSDSGFYLCAWRRAGSSYNEQFFGPGTRLTVL.

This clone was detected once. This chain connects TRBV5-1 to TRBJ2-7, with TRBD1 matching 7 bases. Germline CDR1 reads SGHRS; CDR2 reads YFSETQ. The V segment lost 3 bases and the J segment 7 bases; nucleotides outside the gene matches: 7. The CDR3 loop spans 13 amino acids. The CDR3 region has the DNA TGCGCCAGCAGCTCGGGTTCAGGGGGAGAGCAGTACTTC. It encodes CASSSGSGGEQYF. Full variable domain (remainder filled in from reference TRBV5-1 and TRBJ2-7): KAGVTQTPRYLIKTRGQQVTLSCSPISGHRSVSWYQQTPGQGLQFLFEYFSETQRNKGNFPGRFSGRQFSNSRSEMNVSTLELGDSALYLCASSSGSGGEQYFGPGTRLTVT.

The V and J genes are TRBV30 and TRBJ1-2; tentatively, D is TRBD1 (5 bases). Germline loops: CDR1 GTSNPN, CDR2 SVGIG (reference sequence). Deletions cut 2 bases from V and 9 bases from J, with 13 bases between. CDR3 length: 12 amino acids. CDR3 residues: CAWSLGPESYTF. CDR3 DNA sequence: TGTGCCTGGAGTTTGGGGCCAGAAAGCTACACCTTC.